The 17 T cell receptor beta chains in this list originate from one sample, sequenced in a study of CD8 T cells in ankylosing spondylitis. TCRdb reprocessed the 5' RACE reads with MiXCR, giving one entry per CDR3 protein. The data hold about 310,000 distinct CDR3 sequences, with less than 25% observed a single time. The sequencing sample was made of blood, either unsorted or a sorted T cell fraction (not recorded which). These receptors originate from a female donor with ankylosing spondylitis or in good health (not recorded which).

This clonotype was detected a few times. The chain employs TRBV5-5 and TRBJ1-2; TRBD1 matches at 10 bases. The CDR3 covers 14 residues. The germline V gene encodes CDR1 SGHKS and CDR2 YYEKEE (reference sequence). The V gene end was trimmed by 4 bases and the J gene end by 7 bases; junction bases not matched to a gene: 7. Here the CDR3 reads CASSTDRGLGGYTF. CDR3 in DNA: TGTGCCAGCAGCACAGACAGGGGGCTAGGTGGCTACACCTTC.

The chain has TRBV5-5 and TRBJ2-2; D is unresolved. Per the germline V gene, CDR1 is SGHKS and CDR2 is YYEKEE (reference sequence). The CDR3 totals 14 residues. Trimming pared 0 bases from V and 6 bases from J, leaving 9 bases between. CDR3 loop: CASSLAPSAGELFF. The CDR3 bases are TGTGCCAGCAGCTTGGCCCCCTCAGCCGGGGAGCTGTTTTTT.

This clonotype has only a few counts. The chain recombines TRBV20-1 with TRBJ2-5, with TRBD2 identical over 8 bases. With 4 bases clipped from V and 5 bases from J, the junction kept 9 bases outside the gene matches. Germline CDR1 reads DFQATT; CDR2 reads SNEGSKA (reference sequence). The CDR3 totals 14 residues. This CDR3 is CSATPWAGGETQYF. The DNA of the CDR3 is TGCAGTGCTACCCCATGGGCGGGGGGTGAGACCCAGTACTTC.

This chain joins TRBV20-1 and TRBJ2-1; the match to TRBD2 covers 7 bases. The length of the CDR3 is 14 residues. Germline V gene data show CDR1 as DFQATT and CDR2 as SNEGSKA (reference sequence). The CDR3 spells CSLGGRTSYNEQFF. CDR3 coding DNA: TGCAGCCTGGGAGGGCGTACCTCCTACAATGAGCAGTTCTTC.

In its sample, this clonotype was seen many times. The rearrangement joins TRBV30 to TRBJ2-1; D perhaps matches TRBD2 (5 bases). Trimming pared 2 bases from V and 3 bases from J, leaving 11 bases between. The CDR3 consists of 14 residues. Germline V gene data show CDR1 as GTSNPN and CDR2 as SVGIG (reference sequence). This chain's CDR3 is CAWSPHAGYNEQFF. The DNA for the CDR3 is TGTGCCTGGAGTCCCCACGCGGGCTACAATGAGCAGTTCTTC.

This clonotype was found a few times. The chain recombines TRBV11-2 with TRBJ2-1; TRBD1 matches at 7 bases. The CDR3 loop spans 14 amino acids. Trimming cost V 5 bases and J 4 bases; bases outside gene matches: 5. In germline, CDR1 is SGHAT, CDR2 FQNNGV. In nucleotides, the CDR3 is TGTGCCAGCAGCCAGACAGGGCCTTACAATGAGCAGTTCTTC. Its translation: CASSQTGPYNEQFF.

This clonotype was counted only a few times. The V gene is TRBV12-3 or TRBV12-4, the J gene TRBJ1-3, with D possibly TRBD1 on 5 matching bases. V was clipped by 7 bases and J by 4 bases, with 20 bases between them. CDR3 length: 16 amino acids. The CDR3 DNA follows: TGTGCCAGCACTCGCGGAGGGGTAGGATCGGGAAACACCATATATTTT. Its translation is CASTRGGVGSGNTIYF.

CDR3 sequence reads: CSARSTRGEETQYF. CDR3 DNA: TGCAGTGCTAGGTCGACTAGAGGGGAGGAGACCCAGTACTTC. The chain uses TRBV20-1 and TRBJ2-5; D possibly corresponds to TRBD2 (6 bases). V dropped 3 bases and J dropped 5 bases, with 16 bases sitting between them. CDR1 DFQATT and CDR2 SNEGSKA come from the germline V gene (reference sequence). The CDR3 has 14 residues.

This clonotype was observed a few times. The gene calls are TRBV5-1 and TRBJ1-2; D unclear. The CDR3 totals 14 residues. V was shortened by 0 bases and J by 9 bases, with 15 bases between the two germline ends. Per the germline V gene, CDR1 is SGHRS and CDR2 is YFSETQ. The CDR3 is CASSLDSRNGRYTF. CDR3 DNA: TGCGCCAGCAGCTTGGATTCCAGGAATGGTCGCTACACCTTC. The variable domain in full, completed from reference TRBV5-1 and TRBJ1-2, reads KAGVTQTPRYLIKTRGQQVTLSCSPISGHRSVSWYQQTPGQGLQFLFEYFSETQRNKGNFPGRFSGRQFSNSRSEMNVSTLELGDSALYLCASSLDSRNGRYTFGSGTRLTVV.

This clonotype was seen ten or more times. The chain carries TRBV20-1 and TRBJ2-1; 12 bases agree with TRBD2. The length of the CDR3 is 16 residues. Germline V CDR1 and CDR2: DFQATT, SNEGSKA (reference sequence). V shed 1 base and J 6 bases; nucleotides not matched to a gene: 7. CDR3 loop: CSARVPTSGSLNEQFF. CDR3 in DNA: TGCAGTGCTAGAGTCCCGACTAGCGGGAGTCTCAATGAGCAGTTCTTC.

CDR3 in DNA: TGTGCCAGCAGCCGTAGCGGGAGGGGTCGACAAGATACGCAGTATTTT. Its protein is CASSRSGRGRQDTQYF. This chain links TRBV12-3 or TRBV12-4 with TRBJ2-3; 11 nucleotides align to TRBD2. V was pared by 6 bases and J by 5 bases, with 10 bases of the junction left unmatched. This CDR3 is 16 amino acids long.

In its sample, this clonotype was seen many times. The chain is built from TRBV12-3 or TRBV12-4 and TRBJ1-3; possible D gene TRBD1, 5 bases. This CDR3 contains 14 residues. V lost 6 bases and J 0 bases, leaving 9 bases between the germline ends. The CDR3 nucleotides are TGTGCCAGCAGCAGGGTCAGCTCTGGAAACACCATATATTTT. Amino acids: CASSRVSSGNTIYF.

The chain has TRBV6-6 and TRBJ2-2, with 7 bases that match TRBD1. Looked up from germline, CDR1 is MNHNY and CDR2 is SVGAGI (reference sequence). This CDR3 comprises 13 residues. After removal of 6 bases from V and 6 bases from J, the junction contained 4 bases not matched to a gene. DNA of the CDR3: TGTGCCAGCAGCCGACAGGGATCCGGGGAGCTGTTTTTT. Residues: CASSRQGSGELFF.

This clonotype occurred many times. The chain has TRBV6-5 and TRBJ1-1; D remains ambiguous. Germline assignment: CDR1 MNHEY and CDR2 SVGAGI. The CDR3 consists of 14 residues. Trimming cost V 0 bases and J 4 bases, with 9 bases left between them. The CDR3, as DNA: TGTGCCAGCAGTTACTCTGCAGATGTCACTGAAGCTTTCTTT. Amino acids: CASSYSADVTEAFF.

The chain combines TRBV10-1 with TRBJ2-4; 9 bases are a match to TRBD2. The V gene's germline CDR1 is WNHNN and CDR2 SYGVQD (reference sequence). The CDR3 has 13 amino acids. With 5 bases clipped from V and 11 bases from J, the junction kept 7 bases outside the gene matches. The CDR3 DNA reads as TGCGCCAGCAGTCTTTCGCGGGAGGGGGTTCAGTACTTC. It yields the protein CASSLSREGVQYF.

There are a few counts of this clonotype. This chain links TRBV7-2 with TRBJ2-1; the D gene could be TRBD1 or TRBD2 (5 bases each). Germline CDR1 reads SGHTA; CDR2 reads FQGNSA. The germline V and J ends were trimmed by 5 bases and 6 bases, with 17 bases remaining between them. The CDR3 is 15 residues long. The CDR3 sequence is CASSHLGERGNEQFF. The CDR3 DNA sequence: TGTGCCAGCAGCCACCTGGGGGAGAGGGGCAATGAGCAGTTCTTC.

This chain connects TRBV29-1 to TRBJ1-2, with D unclear. Between the trimmed V and J ends, which lost 0 bases and 3 bases, there was a span of 8 bases. The CDR3 has 13 amino acids. CDR1 is SQVTM and CDR2 is ANQGSEA in the germline V gene. DNA for the CDR3: TGCAGCGTTGAAGATACGGGCCACTATGGCTACACCTTC. Amino acids: CSVEDTGHYGYTF.